The 9 T cell receptor beta chains reported below all come from one sample, sequenced in a study of T cells in Graves' hyperthyroidism and ophthalmopathy. Amplified regions were TCR beta CDR3 sequences from RNA transcripts. The TCR CDR3 first-round RT-PCR relied on the HTBI primer set. One entry per CDR3 protein results from TCRdb running MiXCR on the multiplex PCR reads. Of more than 450,000 distinct CDR3 sequences listed, just under 20% were seen once; the top ten hold over 45%. Sequencing was carried out using blood. Receptors were obtained from a man aged 35 to 55 with Graves' ophthalmopathy.

This clonotype was counted at least ten times. J is TRBJ2-5 and V is TRBV3-1; no clear D. The germline V and J ends were trimmed by 7 bases and 5 bases, with 11 bases remaining between them. The CDR3 runs 12 residues. CDR1 LGHDT and CDR2 YNNKEL come from the germline V gene (reference sequence). The CDR3 protein is CASTLRQETQYF. CDR3 sequence (DNA): TGTGCCAGCACCCTACGCCAGGAGACCCAGTACTTC.

The V gene is TRBV27, the J gene TRBJ1-5; D is possibly TRBD1 (5 bases). CDR3 size: 13 residues. From germline, CDR1 is MNHEY and CDR2 SMNVEV (reference sequence). V was clipped by 3 bases and J by 8 bases, with 11 bases between them. The CDR3 DNA follows: TGTGCCAGCAGTTTGGGGGGTCCGGAGCCCCAGCATTTT. It codes for CASSLGGPEPQHF.

In this sample, this clonotype turned up a few times. The rearrangement uses TRBV6-1 and TRBJ2-7; D possibly corresponds to TRBD2 (6 bases). The CDR3 runs 14 residues. V lost 4 bases to trimming and J lost 2 bases, with 12 bases between them. Germline lookup yields CDR1 MNHNS and CDR2 SASEGT. The CDR3 DNA follows: TGTGCCAGCAGTGTCGGGAGCTTCACCTACGAGCAGTACTTC. Protein sequence: CASSVGSFTYEQYF.

This clonotype has a handful of counts. V usage is TRBV7-3 and J usage is TRBJ1-1; D not resolved. This CDR3 comprises 13 residues. V dropped 2 bases and J dropped 7 bases, with 11 bases sitting between them. CDR1 is SGHTA and CDR2 is FQGTGA in the germline V gene. This chain's CDR3 is CASSLLMGFEAFF. CDR3 DNA sequence: TGTGCCAGCAGCTTATTGATGGGGTTTGAAGCTTTCTTT.

This clonotype occurred a few times. As DNA, the CDR3 is TGCAGTGCTACCGAGCTAGAAGGGGGCGGAGAGACCCAGTACTTC. Amino acid sequence: CSATELEGGGETQYF. This chain connects TRBV20-1 to TRBJ2-5; 7 nucleotides line up with TRBD1. Germline assignment: CDR1 DFQATT and CDR2 SNEGSKA (reference sequence). The CDR3 is 15 amino acids. V lost 4 bases and J lost 4; bases outside the gene matches: 12.

The J gene is TRBJ2-5, the V gene TRBV6-2 or TRBV6-3; 14 nucleotides line up with TRBD2. The germline CDR1 and CDR2 sequences are MNHEY and SVGEGT. V lost 6 bases, J lost 7 bases, and 4 bases stayed unmatched. The CDR3 length is 14 residues. The CDR3 loop is CASSQGLAGVTQYF. The CDR3 DNA is TGTGCCAGCAGCCAGGGACTAGCGGGAGTGACCCAGTACTTC.

In this sample, this clonotype turned up a few times. This chain links TRBV6-2 or TRBV6-3 with TRBJ2-1; D gene unclear. This CDR3 is 14 amino acids long. Germline V gene data show CDR1 as MNHEY and CDR2 as SVGEGT. The V end lost 0 bases, the J end lost 5 bases, and 8 bases lay between the germline ends. The CDR3 loop reads CASSYSSLNNEQFF. In DNA, the CDR3 is TGTGCCAGCAGTTACTCGTCCCTGAACAATGAGCAGTTCTTC.

This clonotype was detected a few times. J is TRBJ2-6 and V is TRBV19; tentative D call: TRBD2 (6 bases). V was clipped by 8 bases and J by 2 bases, with 13 bases between them. Germline assignment: CDR1 LNHDA and CDR2 SQIVND (reference sequence). The CDR3 length is 15 residues. CDR3 nucleotide sequence: TGTGCCAGTGCCCTCGGGGAGGCTGGGGCCAACGTCCTGACTTTC. Residues: CASALGEAGANVLTF. Complete variable domain (other parts from reference TRBV19 and TRBJ2-6): DGGITQSPKYLFRKEGQNVTLSCEQNLNHDAMYWYRQDPGQGLRLIYYSQIVNDFQKGDIAEGYSVSREKKESFPLTVTSAQKNPTAFYLCASALGEAGANVLTFGAGSRLTVL.

V and J are TRBV28 and TRBJ1-1, with D maybe TRBD1 (5 bases). V lost 4 bases and J 8 bases, leaving 8 bases between the germline ends. In germline, CDR1 is MDHEN, CDR2 SYDVKM. CDR3 length: 11 residues. The CDR3, as DNA: TGTGCCAGCAGTTACGGGGGAGAAGCTTTCTTT. This encodes CASSYGGEAFF.